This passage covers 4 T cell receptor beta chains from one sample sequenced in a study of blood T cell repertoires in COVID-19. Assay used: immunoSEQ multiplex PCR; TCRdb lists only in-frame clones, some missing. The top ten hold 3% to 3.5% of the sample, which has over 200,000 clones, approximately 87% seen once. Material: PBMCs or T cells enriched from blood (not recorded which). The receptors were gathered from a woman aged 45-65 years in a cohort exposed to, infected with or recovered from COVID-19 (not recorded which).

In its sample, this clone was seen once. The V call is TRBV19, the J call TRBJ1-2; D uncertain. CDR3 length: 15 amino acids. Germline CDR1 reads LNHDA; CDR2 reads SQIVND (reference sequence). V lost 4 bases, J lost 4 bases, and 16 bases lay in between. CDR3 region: CASSTREGFGYGYTF. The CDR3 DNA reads TGTGCCAGTAGTACCCGGGAGGGTTTTGGCTATGGCTACACCTTC.

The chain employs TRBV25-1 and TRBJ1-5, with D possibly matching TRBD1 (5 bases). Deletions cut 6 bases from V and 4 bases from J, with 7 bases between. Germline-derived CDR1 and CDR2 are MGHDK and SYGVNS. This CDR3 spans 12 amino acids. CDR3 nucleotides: TGTGCCAGCAGCCAGGGTAATCAGCCCCAGCATTTT. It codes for CASSQGNQPQHF.

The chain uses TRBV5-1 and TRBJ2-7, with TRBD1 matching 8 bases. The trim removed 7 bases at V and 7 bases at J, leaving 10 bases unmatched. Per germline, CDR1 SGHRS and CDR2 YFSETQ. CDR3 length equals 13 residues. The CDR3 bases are TGCGCCAGCGGGGGACAGGCCTTAGGAGAGCAGTACTTC. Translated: CASGGQALGEQYF.

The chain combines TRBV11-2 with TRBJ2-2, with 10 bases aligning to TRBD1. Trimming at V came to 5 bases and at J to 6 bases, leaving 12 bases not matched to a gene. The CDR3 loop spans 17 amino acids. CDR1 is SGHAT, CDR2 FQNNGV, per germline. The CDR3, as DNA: TGTGCCAGCAGCACGCCCGACAGGGGGCGCTTAGCCGGGGAGCTGTTTTTT. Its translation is CASSTPDRGRLAGELFF.